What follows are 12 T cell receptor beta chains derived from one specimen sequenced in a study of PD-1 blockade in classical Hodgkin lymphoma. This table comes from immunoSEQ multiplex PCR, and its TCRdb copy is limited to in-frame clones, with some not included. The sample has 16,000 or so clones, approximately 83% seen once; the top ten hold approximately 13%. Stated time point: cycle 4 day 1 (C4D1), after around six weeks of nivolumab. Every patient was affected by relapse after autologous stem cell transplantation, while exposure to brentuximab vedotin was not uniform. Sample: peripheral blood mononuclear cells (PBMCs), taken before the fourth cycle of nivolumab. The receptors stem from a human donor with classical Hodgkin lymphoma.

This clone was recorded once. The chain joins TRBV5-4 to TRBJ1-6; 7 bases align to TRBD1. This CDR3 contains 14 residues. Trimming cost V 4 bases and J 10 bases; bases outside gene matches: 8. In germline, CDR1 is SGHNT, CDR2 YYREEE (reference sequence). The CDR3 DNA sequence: TGTGCCAGCAGCAAAGACAGGGTGGCGTCACCCCTCCACTTT. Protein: CASSKDRVASPLHF.

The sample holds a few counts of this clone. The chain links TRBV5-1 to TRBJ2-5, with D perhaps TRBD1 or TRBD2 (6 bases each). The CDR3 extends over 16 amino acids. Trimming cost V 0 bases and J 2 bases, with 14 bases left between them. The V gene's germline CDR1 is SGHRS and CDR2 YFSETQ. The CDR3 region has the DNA TGCGCCAGCAGCTTGGCTGGGGGGCACATTCAAGAGACCCAGTACTTC. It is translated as CASSLAGGHIQETQYF.

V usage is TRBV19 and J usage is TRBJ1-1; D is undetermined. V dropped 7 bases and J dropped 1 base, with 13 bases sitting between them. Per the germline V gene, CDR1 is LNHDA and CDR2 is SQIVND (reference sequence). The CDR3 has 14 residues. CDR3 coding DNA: TGTGCCAGTACTGGTCGGGCGGCGAACACTGAAGCTTTCTTT. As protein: CASTGRAANTEAFF.

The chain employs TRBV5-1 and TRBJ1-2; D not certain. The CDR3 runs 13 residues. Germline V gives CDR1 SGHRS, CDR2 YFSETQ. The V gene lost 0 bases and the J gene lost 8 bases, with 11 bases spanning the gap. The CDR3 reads CASSLGGEAGYTF. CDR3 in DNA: TGCGCCAGCAGCTTGGGCGGGGAAGCAGGCTACACCTTC.

The CDR3 bases are TGTGCCAGCAGCTTATCTCTCGGGGAGCTGTTTTTT. It translates to CASSLSLGELFF. V is TRBV7-2 and J is TRBJ2-2; D call uncertain. CDR1 SGHTA and CDR2 FQGNSA come from the germline V gene. Trimming stripped 2 bases from V and 7 bases from J, with 5 bases between. This CDR3 spans 12 amino acids.

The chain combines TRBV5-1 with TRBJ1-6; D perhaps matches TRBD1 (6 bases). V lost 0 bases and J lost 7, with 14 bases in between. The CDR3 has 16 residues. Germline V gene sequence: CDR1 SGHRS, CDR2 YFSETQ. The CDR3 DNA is TGCGCCAGCAGCTTGGGAGCTGGCGGACAGAATTCACCCCTCCACTTT. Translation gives CASSLGAGGQNSPLHF.

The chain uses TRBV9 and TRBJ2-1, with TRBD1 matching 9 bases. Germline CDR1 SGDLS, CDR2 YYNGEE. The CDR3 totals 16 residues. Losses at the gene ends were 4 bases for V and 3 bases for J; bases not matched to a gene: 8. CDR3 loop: CASSKETGGIYNEQFF. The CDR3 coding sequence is TGTGCCAGCAGCAAAGAGACAGGGGGAATCTACAATGAGCAGTTCTTC.

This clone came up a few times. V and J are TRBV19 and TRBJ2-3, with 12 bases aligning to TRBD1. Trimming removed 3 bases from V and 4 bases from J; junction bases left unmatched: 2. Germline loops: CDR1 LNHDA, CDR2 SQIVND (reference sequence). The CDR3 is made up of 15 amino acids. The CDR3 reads CASSMGDRGPDTQYF. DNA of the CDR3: TGTGCCAGTAGTATGGGGGACAGGGGGCCAGATACGCAGTATTTT. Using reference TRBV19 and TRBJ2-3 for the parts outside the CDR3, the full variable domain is DGGITQSPKYLFRKEGQNVTLSCEQNLNHDAMYWYRQDPGQGLRLIYYSQIVNDFQKGDIAEGYSVSREKKESFPLTVTSAQKNPTAFYLCASSMGDRGPDTQYFGPGTRLTVL.

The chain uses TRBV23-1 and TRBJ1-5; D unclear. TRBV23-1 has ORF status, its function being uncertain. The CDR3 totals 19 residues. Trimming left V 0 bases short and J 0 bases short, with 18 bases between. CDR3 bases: TGCGCCAGCAGTCAATCCAACCCACAGCACACATATAGCAATCAGCCCCAGCATTTT. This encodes CASSQSNPQHTYSNQPQHF.

As DNA, the CDR3 is TGCGCCAGCAGCCAAGATGCAGCGGGGGCCGCAAAGTTCTTC. Encoded protein: CASSQDAAGAAKFF. The chain links TRBV4-3 to TRBJ2-1; the match to TRBD2 covers 8 bases. The junction had 9 bases not matched to a gene; V was cut back by 0 bases and J by 14 bases. Germline V gene data show CDR1 as LGHNA and CDR2 as YSLEER. CDR3 size: 14 residues.

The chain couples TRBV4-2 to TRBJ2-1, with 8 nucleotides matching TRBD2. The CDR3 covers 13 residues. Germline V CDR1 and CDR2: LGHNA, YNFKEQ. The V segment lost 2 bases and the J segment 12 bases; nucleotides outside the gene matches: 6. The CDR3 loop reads CASSQSLLAVQFF. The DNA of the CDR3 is TGTGCCAGCAGCCAATCCCTACTAGCGGTGCAGTTCTTC.

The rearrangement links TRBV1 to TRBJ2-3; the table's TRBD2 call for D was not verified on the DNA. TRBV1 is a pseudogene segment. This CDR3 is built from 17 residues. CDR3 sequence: CTSSQEGLAGGNWTQYF. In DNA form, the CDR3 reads TGCACCAGCAGCCAAGAGGGACTAGCGGGGGGTAACTGGACGCAGTATTTT.